This T cell receptor beta chain was identified in a study of shared clonotypes between healthy human individuals. Study-wide background: A donor's plate count was three for CD4 naive and three for CD4 memory; CD8 naive had two and CD8 memory one.

The germline V and J ends were trimmed by 3 bases and 0 bases, with 11 bases remaining between them. CDR3 length equals 15 residues. CDR1 KGHSH and CDR2 LQKENI come from the germline V gene. The repertoire was sequenced with immunoSEQ multiplex PCR; TCRdb's copy has only in-frame clones and lacks some. Of more than 2 million clones listed, roughly 95% were seen once; the top ten hold about 1.7%. Only CD45RO-negative cells positively selected for CCR7 counted as naive CD8 cells, so terminally differentiated effector memory CD45RA+ cells were excluded. All donors were healthy HIV-negative adults lacking recent acute infections or vaccinations.

Sequencing used naive CD8+ T cells from PBMCs. V and J are TRBV18 and TRBJ1-2; D unresolved. This clonotype was sampled from a man between 18 and 35 years old in good health. Some clones in this sample may be carry-over from other donors' samples. The CDR3 region is CASSPWPRPNYGYTF. The CDR3, as DNA: TGTGCCAGCTCACCCTGGCCGCGCCCTAACTATGGCTACACCTTC.